The 8 T cell receptor beta chains reported below all come from one sample, sequenced in a study of T cell repertoires in cytomegalovirus infection. For these TCRs, the target antigens are not known. TCRdb used MiXCR to reprocess the reads, holding one entry per CDR3 protein. The table shows 80,000 or so distinct CDR3 sequences, with roughly 25% occurring only once. Sequences were derived from CD8+ T cells from cultured PBMCs, sampled from culture after CMV antigen stimulation. These receptors were obtained from a human donor in good health (CMV status not recorded). Some clones in this sample may be carry-over from other donors' samples.

This chain connects TRBV4-3 to TRBJ2-5; 10 nucleotides agree with TRBD2. Germline CDR1 LGHNA, CDR2 YSLEER. The CDR3 length is 16 residues. V dropped 2 bases and J dropped 4; count of bases not matched to a gene: 7. This chain's CDR3 is CASSQSSGGLSETQYF. The CDR3 DNA reads as TGCGCCAGCAGCCAATCTAGCGGGGGTTTATCAGAGACCCAGTACTTC.

There are many counts of this clonotype. The V gene is TRBV7-8, the J gene TRBJ1-1; D is perhaps TRBD1 (6 bases). V shed 6 bases and J shed 5 bases, with 10 bases lying between them. Germline V lookup: CDR1 SGHVS, CDR2 FQNEAQ. CDR3 length: 12 residues. The CDR3 DNA is TGTGCCAGCAGTGTAGGGGGGACTGAAGCTTTCTTT. This translates into CASSVGGTEAFF.

This clonotype was found a few times. This chain connects TRBV15 to TRBJ2-1; 14 bases map to TRBD2. This CDR3 comprises 16 residues. CDR1 LNHNV and CDR2 YYDKDF come from the germline V gene (reference sequence). V dropped 4 bases and J dropped 9; count of bases not matched to a gene: 8. As DNA, the CDR3 is TGTGCCACCAGCATTTGGACTAGCGGGAGGAAGGTTGAGCAGTTCTTC. This codes for CATSIWTSGRKVEQFF.

This clonotype was found many times. The CDR3 sequence is CASSHYTFGEGLQETQYF. The DNA of the CDR3 is TGCGCCAGCAGCCATTACACATTCGGAGAGGGGCTCCAAGAGACCCAGTACTTC. The chain has TRBV4-3 and TRBJ2-5; D possibly uses TRBD1 or TRBD2 (5 bases each). Trimming left V 3 bases short and J 1 base short, with 21 bases between. The CDR3 contains 18 residues. In germline, CDR1 is LGHNA, CDR2 YSLEER.

In regard to this clonotype: A much larger clone differs by one base, so this may be a read error. The DNA for the CDR3 is TGTGCCAGCAGCCCCGGGCGAGGGGTTAGTGACTACACCTTC. It translates to CASSPGRGVSDYTF. The chain couples TRBV7-9 to TRBJ1-2, with D possibly matching TRBD1 (5 bases). V dropped 5 bases and J dropped 10 bases, with 20 bases sitting between them. The length of the CDR3 is 14 residues. Per the germline V gene, CDR1 is SEHNR and CDR2 is FQNEAQ (reference sequence). Full variable domain (rest looked up from reference TRBV7-9 and TRBJ1-2): DTGVSQNPRHKITKRGQNVTFRCDPISEHNRLYWYRQTLGQGPEFLTYFQNEAQLEKSRLLSDRFSAERPKGSFSTLEIQRTEQGDSAMYLCASSPGRGVSDYTFGSGTRLTVV.

The chain employs TRBV12-3 or TRBV12-4 and TRBJ1-2; 7 nucleotides line up with TRBD1. V lost 1 base and J lost 4; bases outside the gene matches: 3. The CDR3 consists of 14 residues. CDR3 sequence: CASSLGGQLYGYTF. The CDR3, as DNA: TGTGCCAGCAGTTTAGGGGGACAGCTCTATGGCTACACCTTC.

This clonotype was observed many times. The rearrangement uses TRBV7-9 and TRBJ2-7; tentative D call: TRBD1 (5 bases). The germline gives CDR1 SEHNR, CDR2 FQNEAQ (reference sequence). Trimming took 2 bases from V and 7 from J, leaving 18 bases between them. The CDR3 consists of 15 residues. CDR3 loop: CASSLSEAGQGEQYF. CDR3 DNA sequence: TGTGCCAGCAGCTTATCGGAAGCAGGGCAAGGAGAGCAGTACTTC.

This clonotype has a handful of counts. This sequence joins TRBV19 and TRBJ1-2; TRBD1 agrees at 10 bases. CDR1 is LNHDA, CDR2 SQIVND, per germline (reference sequence). CDR3 length equals 15 residues. The V segment lost 6 bases and the J segment 2 bases; nucleotides outside the gene matches: 6. DNA for the CDR3: TGTGCCAGTAGACCCAAGGGACAGGGGAACTATGGCTACACCTTC. Translating it yields CASRPKGQGNYGYTF.